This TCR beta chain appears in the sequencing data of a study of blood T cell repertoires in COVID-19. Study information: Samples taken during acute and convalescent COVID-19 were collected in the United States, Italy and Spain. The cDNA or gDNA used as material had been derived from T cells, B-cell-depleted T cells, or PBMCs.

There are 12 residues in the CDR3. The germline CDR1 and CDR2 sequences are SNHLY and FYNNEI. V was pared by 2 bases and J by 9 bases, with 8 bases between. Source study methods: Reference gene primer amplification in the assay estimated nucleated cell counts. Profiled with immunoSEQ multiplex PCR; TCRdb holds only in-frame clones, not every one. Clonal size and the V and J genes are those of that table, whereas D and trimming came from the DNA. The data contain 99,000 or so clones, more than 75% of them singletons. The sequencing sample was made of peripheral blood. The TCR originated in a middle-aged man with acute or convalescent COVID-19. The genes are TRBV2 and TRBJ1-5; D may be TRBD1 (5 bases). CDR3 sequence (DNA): TGTGCCAGCAGTGAATGGGGGGGGCCCCAGCATTTT. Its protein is CASSEWGGPQHF.